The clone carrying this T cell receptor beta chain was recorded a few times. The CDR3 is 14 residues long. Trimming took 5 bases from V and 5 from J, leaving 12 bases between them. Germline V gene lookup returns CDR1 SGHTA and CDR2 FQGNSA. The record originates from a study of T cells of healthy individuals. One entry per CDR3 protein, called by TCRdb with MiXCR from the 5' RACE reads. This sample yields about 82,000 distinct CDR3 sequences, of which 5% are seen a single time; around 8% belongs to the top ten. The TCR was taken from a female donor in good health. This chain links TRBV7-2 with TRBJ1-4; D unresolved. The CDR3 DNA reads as TGTGCCAGCAGCCCCCGCCAGATAAATGAAAAACTGTTTTTT. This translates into CASSPRQINEKLFF. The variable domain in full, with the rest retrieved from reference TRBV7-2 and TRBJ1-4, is GAGVSQSPSNKVTEKGKDVELRCDPISGHTALYWYRQSLGQGLEFLIYFQGNSAPDKSGLPSDRFSAERTGGSVSTLTIQRTQQEDSAVYLCASSPRQINEKLFFGSGTQLSVL.